Listed below are T cell receptor beta chains from one sample, sequenced in a study of blood T cell repertoires in COVID-19. The assay was immunoSEQ multiplex PCR, and TCRdb's table has in-frame clones only and misses some. In the table there are over 100,000 clones, approximately 86% of which are singletons. The sample consisted of peripheral blood. These receptors came from a man in his forties or fifties with acute or convalescent COVID-19. CDR3s include the opening cysteine and the closing phenylalanine or tryptophan. Each record gives: V gene, D gene, J gene, clone size, CDR3 protein, CDR3 DNA. A D gene is named only where the DNA matches it firmly. Size tells how often a clone was seen (once, few, many) or the class of an expanded clone, and some rows leave it out.

TRBV11-3	TRBD2	TRBJ2-4	few	CASSKSGGTKNIQYF	TGTGCCAGCAGCAAATCCGGGGGGACCAAAAACATTCAGTACTTC
TRBV30	TRBD2	TRBJ2-3	once	CAWSPRLAVFTDTQYF	TGTGCCTGGAGTCCACGGCTAGCGGTATTCACAGATACGCAGTATTTT
TRBV6-6	.	TRBJ1-5	.	CASSYGGEGNQPQHF	TGTGCCAGCAGCTACGGGGGCGAGGGCAATCAGCCCCAGCATTTT
TRBV10-3	.	TRBJ1-1	.	CAISESAGAGAEAFF	TGTGCCATCAGTGAGTCTGCAGGGGCTGGCGCTGAAGCTTTCTTT
TRBV5-4	TRBD2	TRBJ2-1	.	CASSRTSGGPGDNEQFF	TGTGCCAGCAGCCGGACTAGCGGGGGCCCGGGAGACAATGAGCAGTTCTTC
TRBV7-2	TRBD1	TRBJ1-4	.	CASSLRGEDEKLFF	TGTGCCAGCAGCCTCAGGGGGGAAGATGAAAAACTGTTTTTT
TRBV7-2	.	TRBJ2-7	.	CASSLAPRGVRSYEQYF	TGTGCCAGCAGCTTAGCTCCCAGGGGGGTTCGGTCCTACGAGCAGTACTTC
TRBV19	TRBD1	TRBJ1-1	once	CASSPTGTPVTEAFF	TGTGCCAGTAGTCCGACAGGGACTCCGGTCACTGAAGCTTTCTTT
TRBV18	.	TRBJ1-6	.	CASSPGQGNSPLHF	TGTGCCAGCTCACCCGGGCAGGGAAATTCACCCCTCCACTTT
TRBV29-1	.	TRBJ2-1	.	CSVQPSSNEQFF	TGCAGCGTTCAGCCTAGTTCCAATGAGCAGTTCTTC
TRBV28	.	TRBJ1-6	.	CASTQSGEPNNSPLHF	TGTGCCAGCACCCAATCGGGGGAGCCGAATAATTCACCCCTCCACTTT
TRBV5-4	TRBD2	TRBJ2-3	.	CASSWQLAGASDTQYF	TGTGCCAGCAGCTGGCAACTAGCGGGAGCCTCAGATACGCAGTATTTT
TRBV5-1	TRBD1	TRBJ1-3	.	CASSSAGTGNSGNTIYF	TGCGCCAGCAGCTCAGCCGGGACAGGGAATTCTGGAAACACCATATATTTT
TRBV14	.	TRBJ1-2	.	CASSHSGTNGYTF	TGTGCCAGCAGCCACAGCGGGACAAATGGCTACACCTTC
TRBV4-2	TRBD1	TRBJ2-1	.	CASSQGIGTGSSREQFF	TGTGCCAGCAGCCAAGGAATAGGGACAGGGTCTTCGCGGGAGCAGTTCTTC
TRBV6-5	.	TRBJ1-2	.	CASSYSANYHYGYTF	TGTGCCAGCAGTTACTCGGCAAATTATCACTATGGCTACACCTTC
TRBV6-5	.	TRBJ2-1	.	CASSYSTTKQFF	TGTGCCAGCAGTTACTCCACAACTAAGCAGTTCTTC
TRBV5-1	TRBD1	TRBJ2-1	.	CASSQGQGGYNEQFF	TGCGCCAGCAGCCAGGGACAGGGGGGATACAATGAGCAGTTCTTC
TRBV6-5	.	TRBJ1-5	.	CATDRQSNQPQHF	TGTGCCACCGACCGACAGAGCAATCAGCCCCAGCATTTT
TRBV5-1	.	TRBJ2-7	.	CAEYEQYF	TGCGCCGAGTACGAGCAGTACTTC
TRBV5-1	TRBD1	TRBJ1-1	.	CASSLGQANTEAFF	TGCGCCAGCAGCCTCGGACAGGCAAACACTGAAGCTTTCTTT
TRBV5-1	TRBD1	TRBJ1-1	.	CASTLNTGAGTEAFF	TGCGCCAGCACCTTAAATACAGGGGCTGGAACTGAAGCTTTCTTT
TRBV7-9	TRBD1	TRBJ1-5	.	CASSTTRGLRQPQHF	TGTGCCAGCAGCACAACAAGGGGGCTGCGTCAGCCCCAGCATTTT
TRBV5-1	TRBD2	TRBJ2-5	.	CASSFSGSFQETQYF	TGCGCCAGCAGCTTTAGCGGGAGTTTTCAAGAGACCCAGTACTTC
TRBV5-4	TRBD1	TRBJ2-1	once	CASTLGTEAYNEQFF	TGTGCCAGCACCCTTGGGACAGAAGCCTACAATGAGCAGTTCTTC
TRBV6-2/TRBV6-3	.	TRBJ1-2	.	CASSYIPQGRYGYTF	TGTGCCAGCAGTTACATCCCACAGGGTCGGTATGGCTACACCTTC
TRBV30	.	TRBJ1-4	.	CAWSVFRGTNEKLFF	TGTGCCTGGAGTGTATTCCGGGGAACTAATGAAAAACTGTTTTTT
TRBV4-1	.	TRBJ2-3	.	CASSQDPHRATDTQYF	TGCGCCAGCAGCCAAGATCCCCACCGAGCCACAGATACGCAGTATTTT
TRBV18	.	TRBJ1-2	.	CASSPPSTGSSYYGYTF	TGTGCCAGCTCACCACCGTCCACAGGGTCCTCGTACTATGGCTACACCTTC
TRBV11-2	.	TRBJ2-7	.	CASSFWSRSSYEQYF	TGTGCCAGCAGCTTTTGGTCCCGTAGCTCCTACGAGCAGTACTTC
TRBV7-2	TRBD1	TRBJ2-7	.	CASSLGAGGPYEQYF	TGTGCCAGCAGCTTAGGGGCAGGGGGCCCCTACGAGCAGTACTTC
TRBV7-2	TRBD2	TRBJ2-1	.	CASSFNSGGTYNEQFF	TGTGCCAGCAGCTTTAATAGCGGGGGGACTTACAATGAGCAGTTCTTC
TRBV6-2/TRBV6-3	TRBD1	TRBJ1-5	.	CASSYRQPGTGGFYSNQPQHF	TGTGCCAGCAGTTACCGACAGCCAGGGACAGGGGGTTTCTATAGCAATCAGCCCCAGCATTTT
TRBV2	TRBD2	TRBJ2-3	.	CASSVRGGTDTQYF	TGTGCCAGCAGTGTGCGGGGGGGTACAGATACGCAGTATTTT
TRBV5-1	.	TRBJ2-5	.	CASSLDDRAQETQYF	TGCGCCAGCAGCTTGGACGACAGAGCCCAAGAGACCCAGTACTTC
TRBV5-6	TRBD1	TRBJ1-6	.	CASSLLLQGANSPLHF	TGTGCCAGCAGCCTGCTTTTACAGGGGGCGAATTCACCCCTCCACTTT
TRBV5-1	TRBD1	TRBJ2-3	.	CASTRDRWTDTQYF	TGCGCCAGCACTCGGGACAGGTGGACAGATACGCAGTATTTT